One sample yielded the 3 T cell receptor beta chains listed below, sequenced in a study of T-cell memory formation after mild COVID-19. TCRdb recomputed calls from the 5' RACE reads with MiXCR, one row per CDR3 protein. The sample has roughly 240,000 distinct CDR3 sequences, 15% seen once. Sequenced input: PBMCs or a T cell subset sorted from them (not recorded which). Source of these receptors: an adult woman who had mild COVID-19 (a few samples of this study predate the infection). Cell type and time point are not known.

The chain recombines TRBV15 with TRBJ1-5; 8 nucleotides align to TRBD1. V gave up 1 base and J gave up 0 bases; unmatched junction bases: 2. From germline, CDR1 is LNHNV and CDR2 YYDKDF (reference sequence). The CDR3 has 16 amino acids. Here the CDR3 DNA reads TGTGCCACCAGCAGAGGACAGGGGCCTAGCAATCAGCCCCAGCATTTT. It encodes CATSRGQGPSNQPQHF.

This clonotype was seen a few times. The rearrangement joins TRBV5-1 to TRBJ2-5; perhaps TRBD2 as D (6 bases). CDR1 and CDR2 (germline): SGHRS, YFSETQ. V gave up 5 bases and J gave up 2 bases, with 10 bases separating them. This CDR3 region has 13 residues. The CDR3 region has the DNA TGCGCCAGCAGGGCTGGGACTCAAGAGACCCAGTACTTC. As protein: CASRAGTQETQYF.

CDR3 in amino acids: CASSLTFSGGSTDTQYF. DNA of the CDR3: TGTGCCAGCAGTTTAACTTTCAGCGGGGGGAGCACAGATACGCAGTATTTT. This chain links TRBV12-3 or TRBV12-4 with TRBJ2-3, with 9 bases fitting TRBD2. V dropped 2 bases and J dropped 0; count of bases not matched to a gene: 6. CDR3 size: 17 residues.